Presented here are 32 T cell receptor beta chains from one specimen sequenced in a study of T cell responses to AZD1222 COVID-19 vaccine. Repertoires were generated with immunoSEQ multiplex PCR, while TCRdb's copy carries only in-frame clones and drops some. The repertoire consists of 150,000 to 180,000 clones, with roughly nine tenths occurring once and the leading ten covering under 7%. Here the sequenced sample was peripheral blood, taken on day 0 of MenACWY control vaccination. The receptors come from an adult in good health.

The chain links TRBV7-9 to TRBJ1-1; 9 nucleotides match TRBD1. Germline V gives CDR1 SEHNR, CDR2 FQNEAQ (reference sequence). The CDR3 totals 15 residues. V gave up 6 bases and J gave up 4 bases; unmatched junction bases: 9. This CDR3 is CASRLLQGAGTEAFF. DNA of the CDR3: TGTGCCAGCAGGTTACTACAGGGGGCCGGCACTGAAGCTTTCTTT. Looking up the rest from reference TRBV7-9 and TRBJ1-1 gives the full variable domain: DTGVSQNPRHKITKRGQNVTFRCDPISEHNRLYWYRQTLGQGPEFLTYFQNEAQLEKSRLLSDRFSAERPKGSFSTLEIQRTEQGDSAMYLCASRLLQGAGTEAFFGQGTRLTVV.

This clone was counted once. J is TRBJ2-3 and V is TRBV11-3; D is undetermined. From germline, CDR1 is SGHNT and CDR2 YENEEA. Trimming removed 3 bases from V and 1 base from J, with 5 bases in between. This CDR3 region has 13 residues. The CDR3 protein is CASSLLGTDTQYF. The CDR3 coding sequence is TGTGCCAGCAGCTTGTTAGGCACAGATACGCAGTATTTT.

The rearrangement links TRBV5-5 to TRBJ2-1; 10 bases agree with TRBD2. From germline, CDR1 is SGHKS and CDR2 YYEKEE (reference sequence). CDR3 length: 15 residues. The V gene end was trimmed by 2 bases and the J gene end by 4 bases; junction bases not matched to a gene: 3. As DNA, the CDR3 is TGTGCCAGCAGCTTAGCGGGGGGGCATTACAATGAGCAGTTCTTC. Translating gives CASSLAGGHYNEQFF.

CDR3 in DNA: TGTGCCAGCAGCCGGGAACGGGATATGGATTCACCCCTCCACTTT. It specifies CASSRERDMDSPLHF. The chain carries TRBV4-2 and TRBJ1-6; D is unresolved. Germline CDR1 LGHNA, CDR2 YNFKEQ. Trimming took off 4 bases at V and 8 bases at J, with 15 bases between the two ends. This CDR3 spans 15 amino acids.

The chain has TRBV9 and TRBJ1-6, with TRBD1 as a possible D gene (6 bases). V was pared by 0 bases and J by 3 bases, with 13 bases between. The CDR3 contains 17 residues. CDR1 and CDR2 (germline): SGDLS, YYNGEE. CDR3 DNA: TGTGCCAGCAGCGTAGCTGTGGGGGGCGACTATAATTCACCCCTCCACTTT. Its protein is CASSVAVGGDYNSPLHF.

This clone was counted a few times. The rearrangement links TRBV7-9 to TRBJ2-1; a possible D gene is TRBD1 (5 bases). Germline CDR1 and CDR2: SEHNR and FQNEAQ (reference sequence). V was shortened by 1 base and J by 8 bases, with 6 bases between the two germline ends. The CDR3 is made up of 12 amino acids. This CDR3 reads CASSLVGDEQFF. The DNA for the CDR3 is TGTGCCAGCAGCTTAGTAGGGGATGAGCAGTTCTTC.

V gene TRBV6-6 combines with J gene TRBJ2-7, with D perhaps matching TRBD1 (5 bases). The V and J ends lost 6 bases and 1 base respectively, with 7 bases between them. The CDR3 totals 12 residues. The germline gives CDR1 MNHNY, CDR2 SVGAGI (reference sequence). CDR3 coding DNA: TGTGCCAGCAGGACAGCTTCCTACGAGCAGTACTTC. It codes for CASRTASYEQYF.

This clone occurred once. V is TRBV4-2 and J is TRBJ1-4, with D uncertain. V gave up 1 base and J gave up 7 bases, with 13 bases separating them. The length of the CDR3 is 15 residues. Germline V gene lookup returns CDR1 LGHNA and CDR2 YNFKEQ. The CDR3 sequence is CASSQAIGSVEKLFF. CDR3 sequence (DNA): TGTGCCAGCAGCCAAGCTATAGGGTCAGTTGAAAAACTGTTTTTT.

The chain combines TRBV28 with TRBJ2-2; 9 nucleotides match TRBD1. The germline CDR1 and CDR2 sequences are MDHEN and SYDVKM. V trimming: 3 bases; J trimming: 2 bases; junction bases outside the gene matches: 10. The CDR3 loop spans 18 amino acids. In DNA, the CDR3 is TGTGCCAGCAGTTTGCTACCGGGACAGGGAACAAACACCGGGGAGCTGTTTTTT. Amino acid sequence: CASSLLPGQGTNTGELFF.

V usage is TRBV4-1 and J usage is TRBJ1-4; D possibly corresponds to TRBD1 (5 bases). With 1 base removed from V and 6 bases from J, the gap between germline ends came to 9 bases. From germline, CDR1 is MGHRA and CDR2 YSYEKL. This CDR3 contains 14 residues. CDR3 region: CASSQGQYDEKLFF. The CDR3 DNA sequence: TGCGCCAGCAGCCAAGGACAGTATGATGAAAAACTGTTTTTT.

The rearrangement uses TRBV24-1 and TRBJ1-5, with 12 bases matching TRBD1. From germline, CDR1 is KGHDR and CDR2 SFDVKD. With V trimmed by 6 bases and J by 8 bases, 10 bases remained unmatched. The CDR3 loop spans 16 amino acids. CDR3 sequence reads: CATSPWDRGPGEPQHF. The CDR3 bases are TGTGCCACCAGTCCCTGGGACAGGGGGCCGGGGGAGCCCCAGCATTTT.

The V gene is TRBV4-1, the J gene TRBJ2-7; no firm D call. The CDR3 has 14 residues. V lost 0 bases and J lost 2, with 8 bases in between. In germline, CDR1 is MGHRA, CDR2 YSYEKL. The CDR3 sequence is CASSQDSLTYEQYV. CDR3 coding DNA: TGCGCCAGCAGCCAAGATTCACTTACCTACGAGCAGTACGTC.

This clone was detected only once. This chain uses TRBV12-3 or TRBV12-4 with TRBJ1-2; D perhaps matches TRBD1 (6 bases). This CDR3 has 11 residues. V was cut by 9 bases and J by 5 bases, with 10 bases left in between. CDR3 coding DNA: TGTGCCAGTTTTACAGGGTATGGCTACACCTTC. Protein sequence: CASFTGYGYTF.

The rearrangement uses TRBV29-1 and TRBJ1-1; D remains ambiguous. Trimming removed 3 bases at V and 4 bases at J, with 12 bases between. Germline CDR1 and CDR2: SQVTM and ANQGSEA. The CDR3 extends over 13 amino acids. The CDR3 bases are TGCAGCGTTGAGAAGACCGTCGGCACTGAAGCTTTCTTT. It is translated as CSVEKTVGTEAFF.

This clone was recorded only once. The rearrangement joins TRBV5-5 to TRBJ1-1, with D maybe TRBD1 (5 bases). This CDR3 region has 14 residues. Germline V gene data show CDR1 as SGHKS and CDR2 as YYEKEE (reference sequence). The V end lost 4 bases, the J end lost 1 base, and 11 bases lay between the germline ends. CDR3 residues: CASSIRDGNTEAFF. As DNA, the CDR3 is TGTGCCAGCAGCATCCGGGACGGGAACACTGAAGCTTTCTTT.

The rearrangement uses TRBV3-1 (or the pseudogene TRBV3-2) and TRBJ1-2; no definite D call. Germline CDR1 LGHDT, CDR2 YNNKEL (reference sequence). V lost 2 bases, J lost 10 bases, and 14 bases lay in between. The CDR3 consists of 13 residues. CDR3 sequence reads: CASSQMRVEAYTF. As DNA, the CDR3 is TGTGCCAGCAGCCAAATGAGGGTGGAAGCCTACACCTTC.

The genes are TRBV7-9 and TRBJ1-1, with D uncertain. Germline loops: CDR1 SEHNR, CDR2 FQNEAQ (reference sequence). The CDR3 runs to 13 residues. Deletions cut 3 bases from V and 3 bases from J, with 8 bases between. The CDR3 coding sequence is TGTGCCAGCAGCTTCGGGTCCTACACTGAAGCTTTCTTT. This gives the protein CASSFGSYTEAFF.

The chain combines TRBV20-1 with TRBJ1-1; weak D call: TRBD1 (6 bases). V was trimmed by 3 bases and J by 4 bases, leaving 15 bases between them. CDR1 is DFQATT and CDR2 is SNEGSKA in the germline V gene (reference sequence). This CDR3 spans 14 amino acids. CDR3: CSASLGGRVTEAFF. The CDR3, as DNA: TGCAGTGCTAGTTTGGGGGGGCGGGTCACTGAAGCTTTCTTT.

Only one count was recorded for this clone. The chain couples TRBV2 to TRBJ1-1; 7 bases line up with TRBD1. CDR1 SNHLY and CDR2 FYNNEI come from the germline V gene. V was clipped by 6 bases and J by 7 bases; unmatched bases: 5. The CDR3 extends over 12 amino acids. The CDR3 region is CASRGWDSEAFF. The DNA of the CDR3 is TGTGCCAGCAGGGGATGGGACAGTGAAGCTTTCTTT. Together with reference TRBV2 and TRBJ1-1, the CDR3 gives the full variable domain: EPEVTQTPSHQVTQMGQEVILRCVPISNHLYFYWYRQILGQKVEFLVSFYNNEISEKSEIFDDQFSVERPDGSNFTLKIRSTKLEDSAMYFCASRGWDSEAFFGQGTRLTVV.

This chain joins TRBV28 and TRBJ1-5; TRBD1 matches 11 bases. V was clipped by 4 bases and J by 5 bases; unmatched bases: 10. The CDR3 is 17 amino acids. CDR1 and CDR2 (germline): MDHEN, SYDVKM. The CDR3, as DNA: TGTGCCAGCAGTTCCCCGGACAGGGGGCGGTTGGATCAGCCCCAGCATTTT. Translating it yields CASSSPDRGRLDQPQHF.

This rearrangement joins TRBV6-5 to TRBJ1-5, with TRBD1 matching 7 bases. V lost 6 bases and J lost 3; bases outside the gene matches: 8. The CDR3 totals 15 residues. Per the germline V gene, CDR1 is MNHEY and CDR2 is SVGAGI. CDR3 nucleotide sequence: TGTGCCAGCAGGCCCACAGGGGCTAACAATCAGCCCCAGCATTTT. This translates into CASRPTGANNQPQHF.

J is TRBJ1-3 and V is TRBV4-1, with 8 bases lining up with TRBD1. This CDR3 has 17 residues. V lost 1 base and J lost 0; bases outside the gene matches: 5. CDR1 and CDR2 from the germline V gene are MGHRA and YSYEKL. The CDR3 region has the DNA TGCGCCAGCAGCCAAGTAAGAGACAGGGGCTCTGGAAACACCATATATTTT. Translating gives CASSQVRDRGSGNTIYF.

The chain links TRBV14 to TRBJ2-7, with 9 nucleotides matching TRBD2. CDR1 is SGHDN, CDR2 FVKESK, per germline. V shed 4 bases and J 6 bases; nucleotides not matched to a gene: 10. The CDR3 totals 15 residues. The CDR3 region has the DNA TGTGCCAGCAGCCGACCGACTAGCGGAAGGCTCGAGCAGTACTTC. This gives the protein CASSRPTSGRLEQYF.

V usage is TRBV5-1 and J usage is TRBJ2-3; 7 nucleotides agree with TRBD2. With V trimmed by 0 bases and J by 3 bases, 7 bases remained unmatched. The germline V gene has CDR1 SGHRS and CDR2 YFSETQ. This CDR3 comprises 16 residues. The CDR3 nucleotides are TGCGCCAGCAGCTTGGGGGAGGGTAGAGCGACAGATACGCAGTATTTT. It specifies CASSLGEGRATDTQYF.

The V and J genes are TRBV4-2 and TRBJ1-2, with a possible D match to TRBD1 (5 bases). CDR1 and CDR2 (germline): LGHNA, YNFKEQ. V gave up 0 bases and J gave up 2 bases, with 10 bases separating them. This CDR3 has 15 residues. CDR3 residues: CASSQDLGGNYGYTF. The DNA of the CDR3 is TGTGCCAGCAGCCAAGACCTCGGGGGGAACTATGGCTACACCTTC.

V usage is TRBV15 and J usage is TRBJ2-3; the match to TRBD1 covers 11 bases. Germline CDR1 LNHNV, CDR2 YYDKDF (reference sequence). After removal of 2 bases from V and 5 bases from J, the junction contained 3 bases not matched to a gene. The CDR3 spans 15 residues. The CDR3 bases are TGTGCCACCAGCAGAAGGGACAGGGGGATAGATACGCAGTATTTT. Protein product: CATSRRDRGIDTQYF.

The chain employs TRBV2 and TRBJ1-4; TRBD1 might be the D (6 bases). CDR1 is SNHLY and CDR2 is FYNNEI in the germline V gene. This CDR3 has 14 residues. V lost 6 bases, J lost 0 bases, and 8 bases lay in between. The CDR3 here is CASRNRATNEKLFF. Here the CDR3 DNA reads TGTGCCAGCAGGAACAGGGCAACTAATGAAAAACTGTTTTTT.

This chain uses TRBV11-1 with TRBJ2-1, with TRBD1 matching over 7 bases. CDR3 length equals 15 residues. The V and J ends lost 2 bases and 6 bases, in that order; junction bases with no gene match: 7. CDR1 SGHAT and CDR2 FQDESV come from the germline V gene (reference sequence). The CDR3 loop reads CASSLRTGARNEQFF. In DNA, the CDR3 is TGTGCCAGCAGCTTACGAACAGGGGCCCGCAATGAGCAGTTCTTC.

The chain couples TRBV11-3 to TRBJ2-5; D is undetermined. V gave up 8 bases and J gave up 7 bases, with 14 bases separating them. CDR1 and CDR2 (germline): SGHNT, YENEEA. The CDR3 spans 12 residues. CDR3 nucleotide sequence: TGTGCCAGCCAAGTTATCTCGGGGACCCAGTACTTC. Residues: CASQVISGTQYF.

CDR3 sequence reads: CASSLSERGGRNEQFF. The CDR3 DNA is TGTGCCAGCAGTTTATCAGAGCGGGGGGGCCGGAATGAGCAGTTCTTC. The chain couples TRBV28 to TRBJ2-1; 10 bases are shared with TRBD2. The CDR3 is 16 residues long. The germline CDR1 and CDR2 sequences are MDHEN and SYDVKM. Losses at the gene ends were 1 base for V and 7 bases for J; bases not matched to a gene: 7.

The rearrangement uses TRBV7-3 and TRBJ2-3; TRBD1 matches 8 bases. V lost 5 bases and J lost 2; bases outside the gene matches: 6. Looked up from germline, CDR1 is SGHTA and CDR2 is FQGTGA. There are 15 residues in the CDR3. The CDR3 sequence is CASSHDRGYTDTQYF. CDR3 sequence (DNA): TGTGCCAGCAGCCACGACAGGGGTTACACAGATACGCAGTATTTT.

The chain joins TRBV27 to TRBJ2-3; D may match TRBD1 or TRBD2 (5 bases each). The CDR3 contains 15 residues. Germline assignment: CDR1 MNHEY and CDR2 SMNVEV (reference sequence). The V gene lost 7 bases and the J gene lost 2 bases, with 16 bases spanning the gap. CDR3 DNA: TGTGCCAGCACTAGCCCCGGGGCCCACACAGATACGCAGTATTTT. Its translation: CASTSPGAHTDTQYF.